The 10 T cell receptor beta chains below come from one sample, sequenced in a study of T cell repertoires in cytomegalovirus infection. Their cognate antigens are unknown. TCRdb analysed the reads with MiXCR anew, one entry per CDR3 protein. This table holds some 940,000 distinct CDR3 sequences, approximately 32% found once. The input for sequencing was cultured CD8+ T cells from PBMCs, taken from culture after CMV antigen stimulation. The source is a human donor in good health (CMV status not recorded). Some clones in this sample may be carry-over from other donors' samples.

This clonotype came up a few times. This chain links TRBV4-2 with TRBJ2-1, with D perhaps TRBD1 (5 bases). The CDR3 consists of 13 residues. Germline V lookup: CDR1 LGHNA, CDR2 YNFKEQ. V was cut by 4 bases and J by 7 bases, with 11 bases left in between. CDR3 nucleotides: TGTGCCAGCAGCCTCCTGAAGGGGAATGAGCAGTTCTTC. Its protein is CASSLLKGNEQFF.

This clonotype was seen many times. The chain recombines TRBV7-8 with TRBJ1-2, with unresolved D. Trimming shortened V by 5 bases and J by 2 bases, and 15 bases separated the two germline ends. The CDR3 consists of 15 residues. Germline CDR1 SGHVS, CDR2 FQNEAQ. The CDR3 DNA reads TGTGCCAGCAGCACTGGGCCTGCTTCCAACTATGGCTACACCTTC. Its translation: CASSTGPASNYGYTF.

The J gene is TRBJ2-3, the V gene TRBV2, with D perhaps matching TRBD1 or TRBD2 (5 bases each). The CDR3 is made up of 13 amino acids. CDR1 SNHLY and CDR2 FYNNEI come from the germline V gene. The germline V and J ends were trimmed by 7 bases and 0 bases, with 8 bases remaining between them. Here the CDR3 DNA reads TGTGCCAGCATCTGGGGGAGCACAGATACGCAGTATTTT. Protein product: CASIWGSTDTQYF.

The V gene is TRBV4-1, the J gene TRBJ2-2, with D hard to call. This CDR3 has 16 residues. Germline values: CDR1 MGHRA, CDR2 YSYEKL. V was pared by 0 bases and J by 4 bases, with 12 bases between. CDR3 in DNA: TGCGCCAGCAGCCAAGATATGGTAGGCGGCACCGGGGAGCTGTTTTTT. Translating it yields CASSQDMVGGTGELFF.

The chain carries TRBV6-5 and TRBJ2-2, with 7 positions matching TRBD1. V shed 6 bases, J shed 0 bases, and the junction held 7 bases outside the gene matches. Germline CDR1 is MNHEY and CDR2 is SVGAGI. The CDR3 covers 16 residues. The CDR3 region is CASSRDSYANTGELFF. The CDR3, as DNA: TGTGCCAGCAGCCGGGACAGCTACGCGAACACCGGGGAGCTGTTTTTT.

In this sample, this clonotype turned up a few times. In nucleotides, the CDR3 is TGTGCCAGCAGCGTCTCGGGGAGAAGGACTGAAGCTTTCTTT. Translating gives CASSVSGRRTEAFF. The rearrangement joins TRBV7-9 to TRBJ1-1, with unresolved D. The V end lost 5 bases, the J end lost 5 bases, and 15 bases lay between the germline ends. CDR3 size: 14 residues. CDR1 and CDR2 (germline): SEHNR, FQNEAQ (reference sequence).

The gene calls are TRBV27 and TRBJ2-7; unclear D gene. Germline V CDR1 and CDR2: MNHEY, SMNVEV (reference sequence). The CDR3 is 14 amino acids. The germline V and J ends were trimmed by 6 bases and 5 bases, with 17 bases remaining between them. Here the CDR3 DNA reads TGTGCCAGCAGGACGGGCTCCCTAGGAGACGAGCAGTACTTC. Its protein product is CASRTGSLGDEQYF.

This clonotype came up a few times. The rearrangement uses TRBV28 and TRBJ2-2; D is perhaps TRBD1 or TRBD2 (5 bases each). The V gene's germline CDR1 is MDHEN and CDR2 SYDVKM. Trimming removed 8 bases from V and 5 bases from J, with 15 bases in between. The CDR3 length is 14 residues. The CDR3 sequence: CASGTEERTGELFF. In DNA, the CDR3 is TGTGCCAGCGGGACGGAGGAAAGGACCGGGGAGCTGTTTTTT.

The rearrangement joins TRBV27 to TRBJ2-7; TRBD2 matches at 9 bases. This CDR3 is 16 amino acids long. Germline CDR1 and CDR2: MNHEY and SMNVEV (reference sequence). Unmatched junction bases numbered 17, after V lost 8 bases and J lost 6 bases. The CDR3: CASSHPLAGPLGEQYV. In nucleotides, the CDR3 is TGTGCCAGCTCCCACCCCCTAGCGGGGCCCCTTGGCGAGCAGTACGTC.

This clonotype was detected ten times or more. This sequence joins TRBV4-1 and TRBJ1-5; TRBD1 is a possible D gene (5 bases). Per the germline V gene, CDR1 is MGHRA and CDR2 is YSYEKL. The CDR3 runs 14 residues. Trimming pared 2 bases from V and 6 bases from J, leaving 11 bases between. In DNA, the CDR3 is TGCGCCAGCAGCCAAAACGACAGAGGTCAGCCCCAGCATTTT. Protein: CASSQNDRGQPQHF.